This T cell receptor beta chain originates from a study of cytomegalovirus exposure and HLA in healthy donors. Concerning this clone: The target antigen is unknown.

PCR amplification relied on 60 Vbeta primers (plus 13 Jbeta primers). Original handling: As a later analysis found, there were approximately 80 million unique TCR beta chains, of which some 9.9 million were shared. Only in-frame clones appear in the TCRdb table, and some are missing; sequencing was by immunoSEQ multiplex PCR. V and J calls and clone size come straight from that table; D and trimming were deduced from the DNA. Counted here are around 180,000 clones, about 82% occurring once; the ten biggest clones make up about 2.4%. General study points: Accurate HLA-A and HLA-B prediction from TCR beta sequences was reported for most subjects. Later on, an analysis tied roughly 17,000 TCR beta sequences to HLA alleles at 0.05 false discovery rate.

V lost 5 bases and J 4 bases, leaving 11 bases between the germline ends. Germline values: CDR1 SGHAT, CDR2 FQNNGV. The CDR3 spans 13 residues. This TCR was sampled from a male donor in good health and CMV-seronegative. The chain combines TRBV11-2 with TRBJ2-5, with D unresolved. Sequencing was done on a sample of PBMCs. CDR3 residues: CASSRLRLETQYF. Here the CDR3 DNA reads TGTGCCAGCAGCCGACTGCGACTAGAGACCCAGTACTTC.